A single sample is the source of the 9 T cell receptor beta chains below, sequenced in a study of post-analysis software for immune sequencing data (dated by TCRdb to about 2015). Antigens of these TCRs are unknown. The method behind the library was PCR. The instrument was an Illumina HiSeq 2500. To reduce PCR and sequencing biases, unique molecular identifiers were incorporated into the TCR beta cDNA libraries. TCRdb passed the public sequencing reads through fastp at Q25 and MiXCR, retaining productive beta sequences. CDR3 protein duplicates are merged, each entry listing the most common genes and DNA. The sample yields 750,000 to 950,000 distinct CDR3 sequences; just over 45% were counted once. Together, the top ten hold roughly 4.9% of the sample. General findings and caveats noted by the study authors: Significantly higher frequencies in patients than in controls were found for several TRBV segments, including TRBV5-6, TRBV5-1 and TRBV20-1.

Sequenced material: blood. These TCRs come from a girl aged 10 to 17 with multiple sclerosis.

The rearrangement joins TRBV29-1 to TRBJ2-6; D gene unclear. Germline loops: CDR1 SQVTM, CDR2 ANQGSEA. Trimming removed 4 bases at V and 0 bases at J, with 16 bases between. This CDR3 comprises 17 residues. The CDR3 spells CSVVVYATDSGANVLTF. CDR3 DNA sequence: TGCAGCGTTGTGGTTTACGCGACGGACTCTGGGGCCAACGTCCTGACTTTC.

This clonotype has only a few counts. The CDR3 loop reads CASSEQEAKNIQYF. CDR3 in DNA: TGTGCCAGCAGTGAACAGGAAGCCAAAAACATTCAGTACTTC. The genes are TRBV6-1 and TRBJ2-4, with no clear D. V was shortened by 2 bases and J by 0 bases, with 5 bases between the two germline ends. There are 14 residues in the CDR3. The V gene's germline CDR1 is MNHNS and CDR2 SASEGT.

The sample holds a few counts of this clonotype. J is TRBJ2-1 and V is TRBV25-1; unclear D gene. The V end lost 3 bases, the J end lost 3 bases, and 3 bases lay between the germline ends. CDR1 and CDR2 (germline): MGHDK, SYGVNS. The CDR3 runs 12 residues. The CDR3 coding sequence is TGTGCCAGCAGTGACAACTACAATGAGCAGTTCTTC. This gives the protein CASSDNYNEQFF.

The chain has TRBV12-3 or TRBV12-4 and TRBJ2-1; 9 bases align to TRBD1. The CDR3 is 13 residues long. V lost 6 bases, J lost 6 bases, and 3 bases stayed unmatched. The CDR3 nucleotides read TGTGCCAGCAGAAAGACAGGGGGCAATGAGCAGTTCTTC. It specifies CASRKTGGNEQFF.

The chain combines TRBV7-6 with TRBJ2-7, with 9 bases matching TRBD2. Germline V CDR1 and CDR2: SGHVS, FNYEAQ. V shed 5 bases, J shed 4 bases, and the junction held 6 bases outside the gene matches. The CDR3 runs to 14 residues. The CDR3: CASSPRGRAYEQYF. CDR3 nucleotides: TGTGCCAGCAGCCCCCGCGGGAGGGCTTACGAGCAGTACTTC.

This clonotype was observed a few times. This sequence joins TRBV24-1 and TRBJ1-2; D remains ambiguous. This CDR3 is 15 amino acids long. V dropped 4 bases and J dropped 1 base, with 12 bases sitting between them. Germline V gene sequence: CDR1 KGHDR, CDR2 SFDVKD. The CDR3 spells CATSDSGRVNYGYTF. The CDR3 DNA is TGTGCCACCAGTGACAGCGGGAGGGTTAACTATGGCTACACCTTC.

This clonotype appeared many times. The chain employs TRBV7-9 and TRBJ1-2; D call uncertain. The V gene's germline CDR1 is SEHNR and CDR2 FQNEAQ (reference sequence). This CDR3 contains 11 residues. V was pared by 3 bases and J by 8 bases, with 7 bases between. CDR3 residues: CASSLADGYTF. The CDR3 DNA sequence: TGTGCCAGCAGCTTGGCCGACGGCTACACCTTC.

Only one count was recorded for this clonotype. V gene TRBV18 combines with J gene TRBJ2-5; the D is unclear. Trimming left V 1 base short and J 5 bases short, with 8 bases between. CDR1 and CDR2 from the germline V gene are KGHSH and LQKENI. This CDR3 has 13 amino acids. This chain's CDR3 is CASSPLGLETQYF. The CDR3 DNA is TGTGCCAGCTCACCACTAGGGTTGGAGACCCAGTACTTC.

To note about this clonotype: A much larger clone lies a single base off, so this may be a read error. This sequence joins TRBV28 and TRBJ2-7; 7 nucleotides align to TRBD1. CDR3 length: 12 residues. Per the germline V gene, CDR1 is MDHEN and CDR2 is SYDVKM. The DNA of the CDR3 is TGTGCCTGCAGTGACAGGGCCTACGAGCAGTACTTC. It is translated as CACSDRAYEQYF.